Sequencing of this T cell receptor beta chain was carried out in a study of shared clonotypes between healthy human individuals. TCRdb keeps only in-frame clones here, not all; method: immunoSEQ multiplex PCR. This sample has over a million clones, with around 78% found just once. Study-level points and caveats: Naive subsets tended to show greater estimated richness than memory subsets.

V dropped 0 bases and J dropped 5 bases, with 11 bases sitting between them. This CDR3 has 14 residues. Germline CDR1 is SGHRS and CDR2 is YFSETQ. Worth noting for this clone: Its antigen is not known. This CDR3 is also generated by other DNA sequences in the sample.

The specimen was memory CD4+ T cells from PBMCs. Stated subset: CD45RA-negative fraction. The origin of this receptor is a man aged 18 to 29 in good health. Some clones in this sample may be carry-over from other donors' samples. This rearrangement joins TRBV5-1 to TRBJ2-5, with D uncertain. The CDR3 region is CASSLEGSGETQYF. The CDR3 nucleotides are TGCGCCAGCAGCTTGGAGGGATCCGGGGAGACCCAGTACTTC.